The clone carrying this TCR beta chain has a handful of counts. Antigen: not known. These data belong to a study of cytomegalovirus exposure and HLA in healthy donors. The study's findings and limits: The classifier reportedly diagnosed cytomegalovirus status with high sensitivity and specificity. There were approximately 150 TCR beta chains listed as cytomegalovirus-associated. Segments of the TCR beta V type were, in most cases, productive about 87% or about 30% of the time in an earlier analysis.

CDR1 and CDR2 (germline): LGHNA, YSLEER. Trimming took off 0 bases at V and 9 bases at J, with 11 bases between the two ends. The CDR3 sequence is 13 residues long. Nominally healthy donors were sampled, though unrecorded immune exposures were likely. Vbeta (60) and Jbeta (13) primers were used in the PCR. Libraries were prepared by immunoSEQ multiplex PCR; TCRdb keeps only in-frame clonotypes and omits some of them. Of tens of thousands of clones detected, roughly four fifths appear once; the ten largest clones hold 3% to 4.5%. The V call is TRBV4-3, the J call TRBJ1-2; a weak D match, TRBD1 (5 bases). The sample taken for sequencing was PBMCs. This receptor was obtained from a young man in good health and CMV-seronegative. Here the CDR3 DNA reads TGCGCCAGCAGCCAAGATTTGGGGGGGAGCTACACCTTC. Residues: CASSQDLGGSYTF.